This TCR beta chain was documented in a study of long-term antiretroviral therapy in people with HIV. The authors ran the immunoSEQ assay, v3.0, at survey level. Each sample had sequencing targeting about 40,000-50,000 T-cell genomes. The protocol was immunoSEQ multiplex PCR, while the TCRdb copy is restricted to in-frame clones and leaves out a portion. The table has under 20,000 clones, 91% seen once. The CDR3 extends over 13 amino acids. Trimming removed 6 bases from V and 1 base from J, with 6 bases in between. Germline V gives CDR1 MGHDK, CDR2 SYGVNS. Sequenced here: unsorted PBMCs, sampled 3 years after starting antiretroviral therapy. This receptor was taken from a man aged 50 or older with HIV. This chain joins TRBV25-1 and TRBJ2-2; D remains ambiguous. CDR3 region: CASRRENTGELFF. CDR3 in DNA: TGTGCCAGCAGAAGAGAGAACACCGGGGAGCTGTTTTTT.